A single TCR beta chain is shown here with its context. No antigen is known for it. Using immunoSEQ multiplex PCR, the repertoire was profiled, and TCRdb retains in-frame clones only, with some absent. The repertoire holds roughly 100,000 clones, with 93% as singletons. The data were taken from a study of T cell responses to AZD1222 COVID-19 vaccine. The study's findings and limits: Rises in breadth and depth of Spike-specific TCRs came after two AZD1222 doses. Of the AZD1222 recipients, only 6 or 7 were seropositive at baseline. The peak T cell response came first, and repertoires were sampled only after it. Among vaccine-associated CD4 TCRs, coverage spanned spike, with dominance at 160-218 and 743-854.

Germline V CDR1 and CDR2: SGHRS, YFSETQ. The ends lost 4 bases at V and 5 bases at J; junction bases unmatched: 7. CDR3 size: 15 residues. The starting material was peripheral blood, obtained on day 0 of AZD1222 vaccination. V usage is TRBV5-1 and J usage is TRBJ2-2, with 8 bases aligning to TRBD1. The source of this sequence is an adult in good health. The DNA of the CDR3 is TGCGCCAGCAGCCCCCGGACAGGGAGGACCGGGGAGCTGTTTTTT. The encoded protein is CASSPRTGRTGELFF. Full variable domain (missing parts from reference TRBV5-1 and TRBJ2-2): KAGVTQTPRYLIKTRGQQVTLSCSPISGHRSVSWYQQTPGQGLQFLFEYFSETQRNKGNFPGRFSGRQFSNSRSEMNVSTLELGDSALYLCASSPRTGRTGELFFGEGSRLTVL.